This passage covers 25 T cell receptor beta chains from one sample sequenced in a study of response to subunit inactivated influenza vaccine. TCRdb recomputed calls from the RT-PCR reads with MiXCR, one row per CDR3 protein. The sample shows under 550,000 distinct CDR3 sequences, under 9% of them seen only once. Sample: PBMCs from blood, taken 23 months after vaccination. The receptors derive from a man aged 50 to 69 who received an inactivated influenza vaccine.

The genes are TRBV4-1 and TRBJ2-1, with 9 bases matching TRBD2. CDR3 length equals 16 residues. Germline lookup yields CDR1 MGHRA and CDR2 YSYEKL. V was clipped by 0 bases and J by 5 bases; unmatched bases: 5. The CDR3 sequence is CASSQDPGGGDNEQFF. The DNA for the CDR3 is TGCGCCAGCAGCCAAGATCCTGGCGGGGGGGACAATGAGCAGTTCTTC.

V usage is TRBV10-3 and J usage is TRBJ2-7; D is unclear. CDR1 and CDR2 from the germline V gene are ENHRY and SYGVKD. The CDR3 length is 12 residues. V dropped 2 bases and J dropped 6 bases, with 8 bases sitting between them. The CDR3, as DNA: TGTGCCATCAGTGAGCGTGGAACCGAGCAGTACTTC. Protein product: CAISERGTEQYF.

This clonotype was detected ten times or more. V gene TRBV4-2 combines with J gene TRBJ2-3; 9 bases are shared with TRBD2. Germline CDR1 is LGHNA and CDR2 is YNFKEQ. The V segment lost 1 base and the J segment 1 base; nucleotides outside the gene matches: 12. The CDR3 runs 19 residues. For the CDR3, the DNA is TGTGCCAGCAGCCAAGCGGTAGCGGGGGCGACCTCCCGCACAGATACGCAGTATTTT. Amino acids: CASSQAVAGATSRTDTQYF.

At least ten counts were recorded for this clonotype. This rearrangement joins TRBV10-1 to TRBJ2-1; D remains unclear. Germline CDR1 is WNHNN and CDR2 is SYGVQD (reference sequence). The CDR3 length is 13 residues. Between the trimmed V and J ends, which lost 2 bases and 2 bases, there was a span of 4 bases. This CDR3 reads CASSEQAYNEQFF. Here the CDR3 DNA reads TGCGCCAGCAGTGAGCAAGCCTACAATGAGCAGTTCTTC.

The chain couples TRBV7-9 to TRBJ1-4, with a tentative D call TRBD1 (6 bases). Germline V gene data show CDR1 as SEHNR and CDR2 as FQNEAQ (reference sequence). Trimming cost V 5 bases and J 8 bases, with 12 bases left between them. The CDR3 covers 13 residues. In nucleotides, the CDR3 is TGTGCCAGCAGCCCCTGGACAGCCGAAAAACTGTTTTTT. Protein: CASSPWTAEKLFF.

In this sample, this clonotype turned up many times. The CDR3 sequence: CASRVTSGFTDTQYF. DNA of the CDR3: TGTGCCAGCAGGGTAACTAGCGGGTTCACAGATACGCAGTATTTT. The chain couples TRBV12-3 or TRBV12-4 to TRBJ2-3, with TRBD2 identical over 9 bases. Trimming at V came to 6 bases and at J to 2 bases, leaving 6 bases not matched to a gene. CDR3 length: 15 residues.

This chain uses TRBV5-5 with TRBJ2-3; 7 bases fit TRBD2. The CDR3 covers 15 residues. V shed 4 bases and J 2 bases; nucleotides not matched to a gene: 7. Germline V gene data show CDR1 as SGHKS and CDR2 as YYEKEE (reference sequence). This chain's CDR3 is CASSTSGGTTDTQYF. DNA of the CDR3: TGTGCCAGCAGCACTTCCGGGGGGACCACAGATACGCAGTATTTT.

V and J are TRBV6-1 and TRBJ1-6; D perhaps matches TRBD1 (5 bases). The CDR3 is 14 residues long. V lost 7 bases to trimming and J lost 10 bases, with 17 bases between them. CDR1 is MNHNS and CDR2 is SASEGT in the germline V gene. The CDR3 bases are TGTGCCAGCACCCCCCAGGGCGGTGGCTCACCCCTCCACTTT. Translation gives CASTPQGGGSPLHF.

This clonotype has more than one count but fewer than ten. The chain employs TRBV20-1 and TRBJ2-3; 10 positions match TRBD2. Germline trimming cut 3 bases from V and 2 bases from J; bases unmatched to any gene: 8. The CDR3 runs to 16 residues. The germline gives CDR1 DFQATT, CDR2 SNEGSKA (reference sequence). CDR3 region: CSASFRAGGNTDTQYF. The CDR3 DNA reads as TGCAGTGCTAGTTTCAGAGCGGGAGGGAACACAGATACGCAGTATTTT.

This clonotype was observed a handful of times. The CDR3: CASSYLQPSYNEQFF. The CDR3 nucleotides are TGTGCCAGCAGTTACTTACAACCCTCCTACAATGAGCAGTTCTTC. This rearrangement joins TRBV6-5 to TRBJ2-1; D is uncertain. The CDR3 totals 15 residues. Trimming removed 1 base at V and 0 bases at J, with 7 bases between. The germline gives CDR1 MNHEY, CDR2 SVGAGI.

This chain uses TRBV7-3 with TRBJ2-1; tentatively, D is TRBD1 (5 bases). The CDR3 has 17 amino acids. Germline V gene data show CDR1 as SGHTA and CDR2 as FQGTGA. Trimming cost V 5 bases and J 0 bases, with 17 bases left between them. This CDR3 is CASSPGHGTGSYNEQFF. CDR3 bases: TGTGCCAGCAGCCCCGGACACGGTACCGGCTCCTACAATGAGCAGTTCTTC.

This rearrangement joins TRBV13 to TRBJ2-1; no definite D call. In germline, CDR1 is PRHDT, CDR2 FYEKMQ (reference sequence). This CDR3 contains 14 residues. V dropped 0 bases and J dropped 6 bases, with 9 bases sitting between them. The CDR3 nucleotides read TGTGCCAGCAGCTTAGGAAGTTTTTCCAATGAGCAGTTCTTC. Protein: CASSLGSFSNEQFF.

In this sample, this clonotype turned up many times. The J gene is TRBJ2-3, the V gene TRBV28, with D tentatively TRBD1 or TRBD2 (6 bases each). The CDR3 is made up of 14 amino acids. V was shortened by 5 bases and J by 5 bases, with 14 bases between the two germline ends. The germline gives CDR1 MDHEN, CDR2 SYDVKM. CDR3 amino acids: CASSVGGRGDTQYF. CDR3 nucleotides: TGTGCCAGCAGTGTGGGGGGCCGTGGAGATACGCAGTATTTT.

CDR3 nucleotide sequence: TGTGCCAGCAGCCGAGAAGGGACTAACACAGATACGCAGTATTTT. It specifies CASSREGTNTDTQYF. V is TRBV6-1 and J is TRBJ2-3; 7 bases map to TRBD2. V lost 6 bases to trimming and J lost 2 bases; unmatched junction nucleotides: 8. The CDR3 is 15 amino acids. The germline V gene encodes CDR1 MNHNS and CDR2 SASEGT.

This clonotype was detected many times. The rearrangement uses TRBV28 and TRBJ2-2, with D hard to call. V lost 2 bases to trimming and J lost 1 base, with 14 bases between them. The CDR3 loop spans 17 amino acids. Germline CDR1 reads MDHEN; CDR2 reads SYDVKM. CDR3 amino acids: CASSLERSFGNTGELFF. CDR3 nucleotides: TGTGCCAGCAGTTTAGAAAGGAGCTTTGGGAACACCGGGGAGCTGTTTTTT.

This clonotype was detected ten times or more. The chain has TRBV9 and TRBJ2-3; D may correspond to TRBD1 or TRBD2 (5 bases each). Germline CDR1 reads SGDLS; CDR2 reads YYNGEE. Trimming took 0 bases from V and 0 from J, leaving 11 bases between them. This CDR3 comprises 16 residues. Here the CDR3 reads CASSVAGHSSTDTQYF. CDR3 bases: TGTGCCAGCAGCGTAGCGGGGCACTCGAGCACAGATACGCAGTATTTT.

This clonotype turned up a few times. The rearrangement joins TRBV5-5 to TRBJ1-3; 10 nucleotides match TRBD1. V shed 0 bases and J 0 bases; nucleotides not matched to a gene: 6. The CDR3 contains 18 residues. Per the germline V gene, CDR1 is SGHKS and CDR2 is YYEKEE (reference sequence). The CDR3 region has the DNA TGTGCCAGCAGCTTGGTCGAGACAGGGGGCTTCTCTGGAAACACCATATATTTT. Encoded protein: CASSLVETGGFSGNTIYF. Full variable domain (outside the CDR3, taken from reference TRBV5-5 and TRBJ1-3): DAGVTQSPTHLIKTRGQQVTLRCSPISGHKSVSWYQQVLGQGPQFIFQYYEKEERGRGNFPDRFSARQFPNYSSELNVNALLLGDSALYLCASSLVETGGFSGNTIYFGEGSWLTVV.

The chain recombines TRBV2 with TRBJ2-3; 12 bases map to TRBD2. V shed 8 bases and J 0 bases; nucleotides not matched to a gene: 6. Germline V CDR1 and CDR2: SNHLY, FYNNEI. The CDR3 sequence is 16 residues long. CDR3 nucleotides: TGTGCCAGCCGCTGGACTAGCGGGGCTAGCACAGATACGCAGTATTTT. It encodes CASRWTSGASTDTQYF.

There are many counts of this clonotype. V gene TRBV29-1 combines with J gene TRBJ1-1; D not certain. The V end was cut by 6 bases, the J end by 11 bases, with 16 bases between. The CDR3 loop spans 11 amino acids. The germline V gene has CDR1 SQVTM and CDR2 ANQGSEA. For the CDR3, the DNA is TGCAGCGTACAAACACCACGTGGGGCTTTCTTT. Its translation is CSVQTPRGAFF.

This clonotype was found a few times. The chain employs TRBV20-1 and TRBJ2-2; D ambiguous. Looked up from germline, CDR1 is DFQATT and CDR2 is SNEGSKA (reference sequence). The ends were cut back, 6 bases at V and 0 bases at J, with 14 bases in the middle. The CDR3 length is 15 residues. The CDR3 nucleotides are TGCAGTGCCCCCCGTCGAGGTTCGAACACCGGGGAGCTGTTTTTT. It codes for CSAPRRGSNTGELFF.

The gene calls are TRBV28 and TRBJ2-7; 8 positions agree with TRBD2. The junction had 12 bases not matched to a gene; V was cut back by 7 bases and J by 7 bases. The CDR3 sequence is 14 residues long. Germline V gives CDR1 MDHEN, CDR2 SYDVKM. In DNA form, the CDR3 reads TGTGCCAGCATCCCGGGACTAGGTCTGCGGGAGCAGTACTTC. This translates into CASIPGLGLREQYF.

This clonotype was detected only a few times. The rearrangement links TRBV9 to TRBJ2-2; 12 bases match TRBD1. The CDR3 length is 16 residues. The V gene end was trimmed by 1 base and the J gene end by 6 bases; junction bases not matched to a gene: 4. Germline assignment: CDR1 SGDLS and CDR2 YYNGEE. The CDR3 DNA reads as TGTGCCAGCAGCGTACTCGGGACAGGGGGCTCCGGGGAGCTGTTTTTT. Its protein is CASSVLGTGGSGELFF.

This clonotype has at least ten counts. This chain links TRBV20-1 with TRBJ2-7, with TRBD1 matching 8 bases. The CDR3 spans 14 residues. V lost 5 bases and J lost 1; bases outside the gene matches: 7. CDR1 DFQATT and CDR2 SNEGSKA come from the germline V gene (reference sequence). The chain's CDR3 is CSAYDRGLSYEQYF. In nucleotides, the CDR3 is TGCAGTGCTTACGACAGGGGCCTTTCCTACGAGCAGTACTTC.

This clonotype was counted between two and nine times. CDR3 region: CASSGSGQGHTDTQYF. The CDR3 nucleotides read TGTGCCAGCAGCGGATCAGGACAGGGCCACACAGATACGCAGTATTTT. The rearrangement links TRBV3-1 to TRBJ2-3; the match to TRBD1 covers 8 bases. The CDR3 consists of 16 residues. CDR1 is LGHDT and CDR2 is YNNKEL in the germline V gene (reference sequence). The junction had 9 bases not matched to a gene; V was cut back by 5 bases and J by 2 bases.

This clonotype was seen many times. This chain connects TRBV4-2 to TRBJ2-2, with D tentatively TRBD1 or TRBD2 (5 bases each). Trimming took 0 bases from V and 7 from J, leaving 15 bases between them. The CDR3 spans 16 residues. Per the germline V gene, CDR1 is LGHNA and CDR2 is YNFKEQ. The CDR3 DNA follows: TGTGCCAGCAGCCAAGATTCCGGGGCCGGAGGCGGGGAGCTGTTTTTT. Its protein product is CASSQDSGAGGGELFF.